Following are 30 T cell receptor beta chains from one sample sequenced in a study of shared clonotypes between healthy human individuals. Clones were read by immunoSEQ multiplex PCR, and TCRdb kept only the in-frame ones, dropping some. The table lists about 680,000 clones, around 92% of them singletons. It was CD45RO-negative cells, positively selected for CCR7, that made up naive CD8 cells, with terminally differentiated effector memory CD45RA+ cells excluded. The sequenced material came from naive CD8+ T cells sorted from blood. These receptors were collected from a man aged 25 to 40 in good health.

The chain combines TRBV6-5 with TRBJ2-5; maybe TRBD1 (6 bases). Germline V CDR1 and CDR2: MNHEY, SVGAGI. The CDR3 extends over 15 amino acids. The ends were cut back, 6 bases at V and 1 base at J, with 15 bases in the middle. The CDR3 reads CASRPPDRSQETQYF. Written as DNA, the CDR3 is TGTGCCAGCAGGCCACCCGACAGGAGCCAAGAGACCCAGTACTTC.

The rearrangement uses TRBV9 and TRBJ2-3; 7 bases line up with TRBD2. This CDR3 is 15 amino acids long. CDR1 is SGDLS, CDR2 YYNGEE, per germline. The V gene end was trimmed by 6 bases and the J gene end by 2 bases; junction bases not matched to a gene: 9. CDR3 residues: CASTRTSQATDTQYF. The CDR3 DNA reads TGTGCCAGCACCCGGACTAGTCAAGCCACAGATACGCAGTATTTT.

The chain recombines TRBV2 with TRBJ2-1; TRBD1 or TRBD2 may be the D gene (5 bases each). This CDR3 is 13 amino acids long. V gave up 4 bases and J gave up 5 bases, with 9 bases separating them. Germline V gene data show CDR1 as SNHLY and CDR2 as FYNNEI. The CDR3 reads CASSAWDDNEQFF. The CDR3 DNA reads TGTGCCAGCAGTGCCTGGGACGACAATGAGCAGTTCTTC.

The CDR3 DNA reads TGTGCCAGCAGCTTGCCCCAGGGGGCAAATGAGCAGTTCTTC. It yields the protein CASSLPQGANEQFF. The gene calls are TRBV7-2 and TRBJ2-1; 8 bases fit TRBD1. V lost 3 bases and J lost 7; bases outside the gene matches: 5. The CDR3 is 14 amino acids. Per germline, CDR1 SGHTA and CDR2 FQGNSA. The variable domain in full, with the rest retrieved from reference TRBV7-2 and TRBJ2-1, is GAGVSQSPSNKVTEKGKDVELRCDPISGHTALYWYRQSLGQGLEFLIYFQGNSAPDKSGLPSDRFSAERTGGSVSTLTIQRTQQEDSAVYLCASSLPQGANEQFFGPGTRLTVL.

This chain links TRBV29-1 with TRBJ1-2; D is perhaps TRBD1 (5 bases). The V end lost 7 bases, the J end lost 8 bases, and 17 bases lay between the germline ends. The germline V gene encodes CDR1 SQVTM and CDR2 ANQGSEA. There are 12 residues in the CDR3. The CDR3 region has the DNA TGCAGCGCTGCGGGACTGAGTCGAGGCTACACCTTC. Its translation is CSAAGLSRGYTF.

The chain recombines TRBV7-2 with TRBJ2-7, with 13 bases fitting TRBD2. The CDR3 is made up of 16 amino acids. Germline V gives CDR1 SGHTA, CDR2 FQGNSA. Trimming took 1 base from V and 2 from J; bases not matched to a gene: 2. For the CDR3, the DNA is TGTGCCAGCAGCTTAGGGGGGACTAGCGGGACCTACGAGCAGTACTTC. Protein sequence: CASSLGGTSGTYEQYF.

V and J are TRBV27 and TRBJ2-5; 14 bases line up with TRBD2. Germline CDR1 is MNHEY and CDR2 is SMNVEV (reference sequence). J was trimmed by 5 bases and V by 5 bases; bases with no gene match: 10. CDR3 length equals 17 residues. As DNA, the CDR3 is TGTGCCAGCAGTGAGACTAGCGGGAGGGCCATTGGGGAGACCCAGTACTTC. This encodes CASSETSGRAIGETQYF.

The CDR3 region has the DNA TGTGCCAGCAGTGAAGCGGGAACAGGGGGTATACCTGAAAAACTGTTTTTT. Translating it yields CASSEAGTGGIPEKLFF. V gene TRBV6-1 combines with J gene TRBJ1-4; 8 bases align to TRBD1. The germline CDR1 and CDR2 sequences are MNHNS and SASEGT. This CDR3 has 17 amino acids. V was clipped by 0 bases and J by 7 bases; unmatched bases: 10.

The CDR3 DNA reads as TGTGCCAGCAGCTTAGGGCTGACAGAGCCCCAGCATTTT. Its protein is CASSLGLTEPQHF. V is TRBV11-2 and J is TRBJ1-5; D may be TRBD1 (5 bases). The CDR3 length is 13 residues. V was cut by 1 base and J by 8 bases, with 9 bases left in between. CDR1 and CDR2 from the germline V gene are SGHAT and FQNNGV.

The V call is TRBV27, the J call TRBJ2-3; possibly TRBD2 for D (6 bases). The CDR3 loop spans 19 amino acids. Germline CDR1 is MNHEY and CDR2 is SMNVEV (reference sequence). Trimming shortened V by 5 bases and J by 0 bases, and 24 bases separated the two germline ends. The CDR3 loop is CASSPRATLHGGSTDTQYF. DNA of the CDR3: TGTGCCAGCAGTCCCCGGGCAACCCTACACGGGGGAAGCACAGATACGCAGTATTTT.

The chain has TRBV7-3 and TRBJ2-1, with D tentatively TRBD1 (6 bases). CDR1 is SGHTA, CDR2 FQGTGA, per germline. Deletions cut 1 base from V and 2 bases from J, with 9 bases between. The CDR3 loop spans 15 amino acids. The CDR3 sequence: CASSLISGAYNEQFF. The CDR3 DNA reads TGTGCCAGCAGCTTAATATCAGGGGCCTACAATGAGCAGTTCTTC. Filled out from reference TRBV7-3 and TRBJ2-1, the complete variable domain reads GAGVSQTPSNKVTEKGKYVELRCDPISGHTALYWYRQSLGQGPEFLIYFQGTGAADDSGLPNDRFFAVRPEGSVSTLKIQRTERGDSAVYLCASSLISGAYNEQFFGPGTRLTVL.

The chain combines TRBV19 with TRBJ2-1, with D hard to call. From germline, CDR1 is LNHDA and CDR2 SQIVND (reference sequence). The CDR3 is made up of 15 amino acids. Trimming shortened V by 5 bases and J by 0 bases, and 11 bases separated the two germline ends. CDR3: CASSPEMSSYNEQFF. CDR3 sequence (DNA): TGTGCCAGTAGTCCGGAAATGAGCTCCTACAATGAGCAGTTCTTC.

The chain uses TRBV9 and TRBJ2-1, with 7 bases that match TRBD2. This CDR3 is built from 15 residues. After removal of 0 bases from V and 8 bases from J, the junction contained 8 bases not matched to a gene. CDR1 and CDR2 from the germline V gene are SGDLS and YYNGEE. CDR3 DNA: TGTGCCAGCAGCGTAGATCCTAGCGGTTCCGATGAGCAGTTCTTC. Translation: CASSVDPSGSDEQFF. The full variable domain, rest sourced from reference TRBV9 and TRBJ2-1, is DSGVTQTPKHLITATGQRVTLRCSPRSGDLSVYWYQQSLDQGLQFLIQYYNGEERAKGNILERFSAQQFPDLHSELNLSSLELGDSALYFCASSVDPSGSDEQFFGPGTRLTVL.

Concerning this clone itself: The same CDR3 can be traced to other DNA sequences in this sample. The V gene is TRBV20-1, the J gene TRBJ2-1; D gene unclear. Deletions cut 4 bases from V and 2 bases from J, with 3 bases between. The CDR3 loop spans 11 amino acids. CDR1 and CDR2 (germline): DFQATT, SNEGSKA (reference sequence). In DNA form, the CDR3 reads TGCAGTGCTACTACCTACAATGAGCAGTTCTTC. This translates into CSATTYNEQFF.

The chain links TRBV29-1 to TRBJ1-1; D ambiguous. V lost 2 bases and J lost 1, with 2 bases in between. CDR3 length: 11 residues. The germline gives CDR1 SQVTM, CDR2 ANQGSEA. The CDR3 DNA is TGCAGCGTTGAAAGGAACACTGAAGCTTTCTTT. Translation gives CSVERNTEAFF.

The chain has TRBV13 and TRBJ2-5; D tentatively reads TRBD1 or TRBD2 (5 bases each). CDR3 length equals 14 residues. Trimming shortened V by 6 bases and J by 2 bases, and 13 bases separated the two germline ends. The germline V gene encodes CDR1 PRHDT and CDR2 FYEKMQ (reference sequence). The CDR3 spells CASSYRDLQETQYF. CDR3 sequence (DNA): TGTGCCAGCAGTTACCGGGACCTTCAAGAGACCCAGTACTTC.

V and J are TRBV7-6 and TRBJ2-3, with TRBD2 identical over 9 bases. V lost 4 bases and J lost 3; bases outside the gene matches: 8. Germline V CDR1 and CDR2: SGHVS, FNYEAQ. The CDR3 runs to 16 residues. CDR3 region: CASSSIAGAGTDTQYF. The CDR3 region has the DNA TGTGCCAGCAGCTCGATAGCGGGAGCGGGGACAGATACGCAGTATTTT.

The chain combines TRBV4-1 with TRBJ1-5, with 7 bases identical to TRBD1. Trimming took 1 base from V and 4 from J; bases not matched to a gene: 7. The CDR3 extends over 16 amino acids. CDR1 is MGHRA and CDR2 is YSYEKL in the germline V gene. CDR3 sequence (DNA): TGCGCCAGCAGCCAAGTTGCAGGGGGTGGGAATCAGCCCCAGCATTTT. This gives the protein CASSQVAGGGNQPQHF.

V and J are TRBV7-4 and TRBJ1-5; D remains unclear. V was shortened by 1 base and J by 4 bases, with 11 bases between the two germline ends. The length of the CDR3 is 15 residues. Germline CDR1 SGHVT, CDR2 SQSDAQ. CDR3 sequence reads: CASSLDGAGNQPQHF. In DNA form, the CDR3 reads TGTGCCAGCAGCTTAGATGGCGCGGGAAATCAGCCCCAGCATTTT. The full variable domain, completed using reference TRBV7-4 and TRBJ1-5, is GAGVSQSPRYKVAKRGRDVALRCDSISGHVTLYWYRQTLGQGSEVLTYSQSDAQRDKSGRPSGRFSAERPERSVSTLKIQRTEQGDSAVYLCASSLDGAGNQPQHFGDGTRLSIL.

In nucleotides, the CDR3 is TGTGCCAGTAGCCGCGACGGAGCCTACGAGCAGTACTTC. The encoded protein is CASSRDGAYEQYF. The chain joins TRBV19 to TRBJ2-7, with D hard to call. Germline assignment: CDR1 LNHDA and CDR2 SQIVND (reference sequence). The CDR3 has 13 amino acids. V was clipped by 6 bases and J by 2 bases, with 11 bases between them.

The DNA of the CDR3 is TGTGCCAGCAGCCGTCGGGGTCCTGAGCAGTTCTTC. It yields the protein CASSRRGPEQFF. The chain is built from TRBV14 and TRBJ2-1, with D possibly matching TRBD2 (5 bases). Deletions cut 4 bases from V and 9 bases from J, with 10 bases between. The germline V gene has CDR1 SGHDN and CDR2 FVKESK. The CDR3 extends over 12 amino acids.

V gene TRBV27 combines with J gene TRBJ1-3; D gene unclear. Germline CDR1 reads MNHEY; CDR2 reads SMNVEV (reference sequence). The CDR3 covers 15 residues. With 8 bases removed from V and 0 bases from J, the gap between germline ends came to 14 bases. This chain's CDR3 is CASYSLGSSGNTIYF. CDR3 nucleotides: TGTGCCAGCTACAGTCTGGGGAGCTCTGGAAACACCATATATTTT.

This sequence joins TRBV10-3 and TRBJ2-1, with TRBD2 matching 10 bases. Germline V CDR1 and CDR2: ENHRY, SYGVKD. V was pared by 11 bases and J by 7 bases, with 11 bases of the junction left unmatched. CDR3 length: 14 amino acids. CDR3 sequence (DNA): TGTGCCTCCGCTAGCGGGGGCCGCGGGAATGAGCAGTTCTTC. It codes for CASASGGRGNEQFF.

This clone was seen a few times. This CDR3 is also generated by other DNA sequences in the sample. The chain combines TRBV28 with TRBJ2-1; TRBD2 agrees at 10 bases. The trim removed 6 bases at V and 4 bases at J, leaving 6 bases unmatched. Germline-derived CDR1 and CDR2 are MDHEN and SYDVKM. This CDR3 has 15 residues. The chain's CDR3 is CASSLLAGVYNEQFF. CDR3 nucleotides: TGTGCCAGCAGCCTCCTAGCGGGAGTGTACAATGAGCAGTTCTTC.

The chain employs TRBV28 and TRBJ1-1; a possible D gene is TRBD1 (6 bases). The CDR3 has 11 residues. Germline assignment: CDR1 MDHEN and CDR2 SYDVKM. V was cut by 7 bases and J by 12 bases, with 15 bases left in between. The CDR3 DNA is TGTGCCAGCACCCTTTGTAGGGGGACTTTCTTT. It encodes CASTLCRGTFF. Full variable domain (outside the CDR3, taken from reference TRBV28 and TRBJ1-1): DVKVTQSSRYLVKRTGEKVFLECVQDMDHENMFWYRQDPGLGLRLIYFSYDVKMKEKGDIPEGYSVSREKKERFSLILESASTNQTSMYLCASTLCRGTFFGQGTRLTVV.

V is TRBV4-3 and J is TRBJ2-1; 14 nucleotides agree with TRBD2. The CDR3 has 15 amino acids. Germline lookup yields CDR1 LGHNA and CDR2 YSLEER. V trimming: 4 bases; J trimming: 10 bases; junction bases outside the gene matches: 6. The CDR3 spells CASSPGTSGRGEQFF. CDR3 nucleotide sequence: TGCGCCAGCAGCCCCGGGACTAGCGGGAGAGGGGAGCAGTTCTTC.

This rearrangement joins TRBV28 to TRBJ2-7; D ambiguous. Germline lookup yields CDR1 MDHEN and CDR2 SYDVKM. The CDR3 has 18 residues. V was pared by 5 bases and J by 4 bases, with 27 bases between. In nucleotides, the CDR3 is TGTGCCAGCAGTAGTCGACATTCCACCACCCAGAAAGGATACGAGCAGTACTTC. This gives the protein CASSSRHSTTQKGYEQYF.

The gene calls are TRBV7-9 and TRBJ1-5; D gene uncertain. The CDR3 is 15 amino acids. The V end was cut by 1 base, the J end by 0 bases, with 7 bases between. Germline-derived CDR1 and CDR2 are SEHNR and FQNEAQ (reference sequence). CDR3 in DNA: TGTGCCAGCAGCTTAGGGGAACTTAGCAATCAGCCCCAGCATTTT. Translated, it gives CASSLGELSNQPQHF.

The V gene is TRBV11-2, the J gene TRBJ2-7, with 7 positions matching TRBD2. The junction had 4 bases not matched to a gene; V was cut back by 3 bases and J by 2 bases. CDR3 length equals 14 residues. Germline V gene data show CDR1 as SGHAT and CDR2 as FQNNGV. CDR3 sequence reads: CASSLRDYPYEQYF. The CDR3 DNA sequence: TGTGCCAGCAGCTTGCGGGACTATCCCTACGAGCAGTACTTC.

This rearrangement joins TRBV19 to TRBJ2-1; D remains unclear. CDR1 and CDR2 (germline): LNHDA, SQIVND (reference sequence). The CDR3 covers 14 residues. Trimming left V 6 bases short and J 0 bases short, with 9 bases between. CDR3 in amino acids: CASSWLSSYNEQFF. The CDR3, as DNA: TGTGCCAGTAGCTGGCTGAGCTCCTACAATGAGCAGTTCTTC.